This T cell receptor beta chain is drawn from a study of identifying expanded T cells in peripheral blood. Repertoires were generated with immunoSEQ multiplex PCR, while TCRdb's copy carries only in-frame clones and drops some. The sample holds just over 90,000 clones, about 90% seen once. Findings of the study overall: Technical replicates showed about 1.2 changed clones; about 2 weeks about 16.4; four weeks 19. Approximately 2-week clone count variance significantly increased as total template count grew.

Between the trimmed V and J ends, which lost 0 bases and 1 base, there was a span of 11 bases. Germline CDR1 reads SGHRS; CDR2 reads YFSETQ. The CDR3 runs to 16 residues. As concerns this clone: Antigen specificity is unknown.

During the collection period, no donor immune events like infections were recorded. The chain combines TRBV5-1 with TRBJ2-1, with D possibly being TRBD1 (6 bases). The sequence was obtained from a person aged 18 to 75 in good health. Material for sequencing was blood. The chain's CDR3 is CASSLAPGASYNEQFF. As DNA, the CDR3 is TGCGCCAGCAGCTTGGCTCCAGGGGCTTCCTACAATGAGCAGTTCTTC. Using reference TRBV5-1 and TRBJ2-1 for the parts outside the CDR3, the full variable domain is KAGVTQTPRYLIKTRGQQVTLSCSPISGHRSVSWYQQTPGQGLQFLFEYFSETQRNKGNFPGRFSGRQFSNSRSEMNVSTLELGDSALYLCASSLAPGASYNEQFFGPGTRLTVL.